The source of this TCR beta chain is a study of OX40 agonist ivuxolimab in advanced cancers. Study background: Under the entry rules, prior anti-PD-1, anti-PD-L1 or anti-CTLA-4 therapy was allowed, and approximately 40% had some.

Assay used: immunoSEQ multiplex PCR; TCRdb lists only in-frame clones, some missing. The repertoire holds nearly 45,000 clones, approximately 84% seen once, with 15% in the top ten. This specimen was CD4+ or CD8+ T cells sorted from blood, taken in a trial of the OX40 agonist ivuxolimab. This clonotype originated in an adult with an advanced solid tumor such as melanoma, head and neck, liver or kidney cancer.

CDR3 loop: CASNPGTGAGSYEQYF. The CDR3 nucleotides read TGTGCCAGCAATCCCGGGACGGGGGCAGGCTCCTACGAGCAGTACTTC. J is TRBJ2-7 and V is TRBV27; D is tentatively TRBD1 or TRBD2 (6 bases each). The CDR3 is made up of 16 amino acids. Germline V gene lookup returns CDR1 MNHEY and CDR2 SMNVEV (reference sequence). Trimming took off 7 bases at V and 0 bases at J, with 19 bases between the two ends.